The 29 T cell receptor beta chains listed next were all sequenced from one sample in a study of blood T cell repertoires in COVID-19. Some clones are missing from TCRdb's copy, which holds only in-frame ones; the method was immunoSEQ multiplex PCR. The table has about 230,000 clones, less than 90% seen once. The sequenced sample was peripheral blood. Receptors originate from a woman over 75 with active or convalescent COVID-19.

This sequence joins TRBV7-9 and TRBJ2-5, with a tentative D call TRBD2 (5 bases). The CDR3 totals 15 residues. CDR1 and CDR2 (germline): SEHNR, FQNEAQ (reference sequence). Trimming took off 7 bases at V and 4 bases at J, with 19 bases between the two ends. The CDR3 reads CASTRSGKHGETQYF. CDR3 in DNA: TGTGCCAGCACTAGATCGGGGAAACACGGAGAGACCCAGTACTTC.

The chain is built from TRBV5-5 and TRBJ1-1, with D unclear. Germline CDR1 is SGHKS and CDR2 is YYEKEE (reference sequence). The CDR3 runs 12 residues. Trimming took off 7 bases at V and 1 base at J, with 8 bases between the two ends. The CDR3 sequence is CASHRGNTEAFF. As DNA, the CDR3 is TGTGCCAGCCACCGGGGGAACACTGAAGCTTTCTTT.

The chain couples TRBV7-8 to TRBJ2-1; TRBD2 aligns across 11 bases. The CDR3 sequence is 14 residues long. CDR1 is SGHVS, CDR2 FQNEAQ, per germline. The V segment lost 7 bases and the J segment 5 bases; nucleotides outside the gene matches: 4. The CDR3 sequence: CASTLSGRDNEQFF. The DNA of the CDR3 is TGTGCCAGCACCCTTAGCGGGAGGGACAATGAGCAGTTCTTC.

V gene TRBV30 combines with J gene TRBJ1-1; 7 bases line up with TRBD1. CDR1 is GTSNPN, CDR2 SVGIG, per germline (reference sequence). After removal of 5 bases from V and 3 bases from J, the junction contained 3 bases not matched to a gene. The CDR3 loop spans 12 amino acids. The CDR3 DNA follows: TGTGCCTGGGACACAGGGGACACTGAAGCTTTCTTT. Encoded protein: CAWDTGDTEAFF.

The chain carries TRBV27 and TRBJ2-3; D might be TRBD2 (6 bases). Germline CDR1 and CDR2: MNHEY and SMNVEV (reference sequence). V gave up 3 bases and J gave up 5 bases, with 15 bases separating them. This CDR3 is 15 amino acids long. The CDR3 DNA reads TGTGCCAGCAGTTTGACCCCGGACGGGGGAGATACGCAGTATTTT. It translates to CASSLTPDGGDTQYF.

This sequence joins TRBV7-2 and TRBJ2-3; D perhaps matches TRBD2 (5 bases). Germline-derived CDR1 and CDR2 are SGHTA and FQGNSA. The CDR3 runs to 14 residues. Trimming left V 11 bases short and J 0 bases short, with 15 bases between. The CDR3 here is CASKEAYSTDTQYF. CDR3 coding DNA: TGTGCCTCCAAGGAGGCCTATAGCACAGATACGCAGTATTTT.

The rearrangement uses TRBV5-3 and TRBJ1-6, with 8 bases matching TRBD1. TRBV5-3 is given ORF status, its function remaining uncertain. The ends lost 4 bases at V and 9 bases at J; junction bases unmatched: 3. The CDR3 totals 13 residues. This CDR3 is CARSPDRGSPLHF. CDR3 in DNA: TGTGCCAGAAGCCCCGACAGGGGTTCACCCCTCCACTTT.

This clone was picked up a small number of times. The V call is TRBV2, the J call TRBJ2-1; TRBD2 matches 8 bases. The CDR3 covers 15 residues. From germline, CDR1 is SNHLY and CDR2 FYNNEI. The V gene end was trimmed by 4 bases and the J gene end by 7 bases; junction bases not matched to a gene: 9. The CDR3 here is CASSVTRGVLNEQFF. The CDR3 DNA sequence: TGTGCCAGCAGTGTTACGCGGGGGGTTTTAAATGAGCAGTTCTTC.

This chain connects TRBV30 to TRBJ1-2; D gene ambiguous. CDR1 and CDR2 (germline): GTSNPN, SVGIG (reference sequence). V was clipped by 0 bases and J by 5 bases, with 4 bases between them. The CDR3 spans 11 residues. CDR3 coding DNA: TGTGCCTGGAGTGTACAATATGGCTACACCTTC. Protein sequence: CAWSVQYGYTF.

The gene calls are TRBV3-1 (or the pseudogene TRBV3-2) and TRBJ2-7; D might be TRBD1 (6 bases). The CDR3 totals 14 residues. V was clipped by 1 base and J by 6 bases, with 13 bases between them. CDR1 is LGHDT, CDR2 YNNKEL, per germline (reference sequence). The CDR3 DNA follows: TGTGCCAGCAGCCAAGGCAGGGGAAACGGCGAGCAGTACTTC. Amino acids: CASSQGRGNGEQYF.

The rearrangement uses TRBV18 and TRBJ2-5, with D uncertain. The CDR3 covers 11 residues. V gave up 5 bases and J gave up 3 bases, with 4 bases separating them. CDR1 is KGHSH and CDR2 is LQKENI in the germline V gene. The CDR3 coding sequence is TGTGCCAGCTCATCGGAAGAGACCCAGTACTTC. This codes for CASSSEETQYF.

This clone was found a few times. V and J are TRBV19 and TRBJ1-1; D is uncertain. Trimming removed 3 bases from V and 6 bases from J, with 17 bases in between. This CDR3 has 15 residues. Germline values: CDR1 LNHDA, CDR2 SQIVND (reference sequence). For the CDR3, the DNA is TGTGCCAGTAGTATCGGGTTCCGATACCCCGCTGAAGCTTTCTTT. Translated, it gives CASSIGFRYPAEAFF. The variable domain in full, with the rest retrieved from reference TRBV19 and TRBJ1-1, is DGGITQSPKYLFRKEGQNVTLSCEQNLNHDAMYWYRQDPGQGLRLIYYSQIVNDFQKGDIAEGYSVSREKKESFPLTVTSAQKNPTAFYLCASSIGFRYPAEAFFGQGTRLTVV.

This clone has only a few counts. V is TRBV28 and J is TRBJ1-3; no clear D gene. CDR1 MDHEN and CDR2 SYDVKM come from the germline V gene. The CDR3 extends over 14 amino acids. The V gene lost 7 bases and the J gene lost 3 bases, with 13 bases spanning the gap. The CDR3: CASTGRGSGNTIYF. As DNA, the CDR3 is TGTGCCAGCACTGGACGGGGAAGTGGAAACACCATATATTTT.

The V gene is TRBV15, the J gene TRBJ2-1; 8 bases fit TRBD1. The CDR3 consists of 15 residues. J gave up 2 bases and V 2 bases, and 2 bases lay outside the gene matches. Germline V CDR1 and CDR2: LNHNV, YYDKDF (reference sequence). The CDR3, as DNA: TGTGCCACCAGCAGAAAGACAGGGGCCTACAATGAGCAGTTCTTC. Translating gives CATSRKTGAYNEQFF.

The CDR3 loop reads CASSSRQGNEQYF. CDR3 nucleotides: TGTGCCAGCTCGTCCAGACAGGGGAACGAGCAGTACTTC. This chain joins TRBV18 and TRBJ2-7; 8 bases fit TRBD1. Trimming at V came to 6 bases and at J to 5 bases, leaving 6 bases not matched to a gene. This CDR3 spans 13 amino acids. Germline V CDR1 and CDR2: KGHSH, LQKENI.

This clone appeared once. V gene TRBV19 combines with J gene TRBJ2-3, with D possibly matching TRBD2 (6 bases). Germline values: CDR1 LNHDA, CDR2 SQIVND (reference sequence). The ends were cut back, 8 bases at V and 2 bases at J, with 14 bases in the middle. There are 14 residues in the CDR3. The CDR3 nucleotides read TGTGCCAGTGGTGATCGGGGGACCACAGATACGCAGTATTTT. This gives the protein CASGDRGTTDTQYF.

The chain joins TRBV10-3 to TRBJ1-5; 8 bases fit TRBD1. This CDR3 region has 18 residues. Germline trimming cut 0 bases from V and 7 bases from J; bases unmatched to any gene: 14. Germline V gene lookup returns CDR1 ENHRY and CDR2 SYGVKD. The DNA of the CDR3 is TGTGCCATCAGTGAGTCGTTCAACTCAGGGGGCGCGGGACAGCCCCAGCATTTT. Protein product: CAISESFNSGGAGQPQHF.

The rearrangement joins TRBV28 to TRBJ2-1, with 9 bases matching TRBD2. Germline V CDR1 and CDR2: MDHEN, SYDVKM. J was trimmed by 2 bases and V by 1 base; bases with no gene match: 3. The CDR3 is 16 residues long. The CDR3 DNA reads TGTGCCAGCAGTTTATTCCTAGCGGGGACCTACAATGAGCAGTTCTTC. This encodes CASSLFLAGTYNEQFF. Variable domain in full (rest from reference TRBV28 and TRBJ2-1): DVKVTQSSRYLVKRTGEKVFLECVQDMDHENMFWYRQDPGLGLRLIYFSYDVKMKEKGDIPEGYSVSREKKERFSLILESASTNQTSMYLCASSLFLAGTYNEQFFGPGTRLTVL.

The gene calls are TRBV6-2 or TRBV6-3 and TRBJ2-4; 14 positions match TRBD2. Germline-derived CDR1 and CDR2 are MNHEY and SVGEGT. Trimming cost V 5 bases and J 6 bases; bases outside gene matches: 12. The CDR3 is made up of 18 amino acids. The CDR3 DNA reads as TGTGCCAGCAGTCGTTCTACCGGGACTAGCGGGGGTAGAAACATTCAGTACTTC. Protein sequence: CASSRSTGTSGGRNIQYF.

The table lists this clone with many counts. The gene calls are TRBV5-1 and TRBJ2-1; no clear D gene. The length of the CDR3 is 15 residues. Trimming pared 1 base from V and 6 bases from J, leaving 14 bases between. Germline CDR1 is SGHRS and CDR2 is YFSETQ. CDR3 sequence: CASSLRDSRPNEQFF. The CDR3 DNA sequence: TGCGCCAGCAGCTTGCGAGACTCCCGACCCAATGAGCAGTTCTTC.

The rearrangement links TRBV18 to TRBJ2-3, with D tentatively TRBD1 (6 bases). Germline CDR1 reads KGHSH; CDR2 reads LQKENI. The CDR3 has 16 residues. The V and J ends lost 3 bases and 11 bases respectively, with 24 bases between them. The CDR3 bases are TGTGCCAGCTCACCCCCGAACTTAAACAACCAAGGGGGGCAGTATTTT. Amino acids: CASSPPNLNNQGGQYF.

This clone was observed a single time. The chain carries TRBV10-3 and TRBJ1-2, with D maybe TRBD1 (5 bases). Looked up from germline, CDR1 is ENHRY and CDR2 is SYGVKD. The ends were cut back, 6 bases at V and 0 bases at J, with 11 bases in the middle. This CDR3 contains 14 residues. DNA for the CDR3: TGTGCCATCAGCACCGACAGAGCTAACTATGGCTACACCTTC. This encodes CAISTDRANYGYTF.

The chain joins TRBV7-9 to TRBJ2-7; the D is unclear. The CDR3 runs 12 residues. The germline V and J ends were trimmed by 4 bases and 3 bases, with 7 bases remaining between them. CDR1 is SEHNR, CDR2 FQNEAQ, per germline (reference sequence). CDR3 amino acids: CASSSRLYEQYF. DNA of the CDR3: TGTGCCAGCAGCTCCAGACTCTACGAGCAGTACTTC.

The chain is built from TRBV12-3 or TRBV12-4 and TRBJ2-7, with D possibly TRBD2 on 6 matching bases. Between the trimmed V and J ends, which lost 6 bases and 3 bases, there was a span of 9 bases. The CDR3 contains 12 residues. The CDR3 nucleotides read TGTGCCAGCAGGCGCGGGAACTACGAGCAGTACTTC. Translated: CASRRGNYEQYF.

A note on this clone: At one boundary the junction diverges from the germline segment, which might be a read error. V usage is TRBV29-1 and J usage is TRBJ2-1; D gene uncertain. This CDR3 is 14 amino acids long. CDR1 is SQVTM, CDR2 ANQGSEA, per germline. The DNA for the CDR3 is TGCAGCGTTAAAGATATTCGCTCCTACAATGAGCAGTTCTTC. Translation: CSVKDIRSYNEQFF.

This chain links TRBV28 with TRBJ1-3, with D perhaps matching TRBD1 (5 bases). This CDR3 spans 16 amino acids. V was cut by 5 bases and J by 3 bases, with 17 bases left in between. Germline CDR1 is MDHEN and CDR2 is SYDVKM. DNA for the CDR3: TGTGCCAGCAGTCCCCCGCGGAGTGACAGTGGAAACACCATATATTTT. This translates into CASSPPRSDSGNTIYF.

The chain uses TRBV9 and TRBJ1-2; no reliable D call. The CDR3 has 13 residues. The germline V and J ends were trimmed by 0 bases and 6 bases, with 9 bases remaining between them. Per the germline V gene, CDR1 is SGDLS and CDR2 is YYNGEE. The CDR3 DNA reads TGTGCCAGCAGCGTAGGAGCGAGCAATGGCTACACCTTC. This translates into CASSVGASNGYTF. Drawing the rest from reference TRBV9 and TRBJ1-2, the complete variable domain is DSGVTQTPKHLITATGQRVTLRCSPRSGDLSVYWYQQSLDQGLQFLIQYYNGEERAKGNILERFSAQQFPDLHSELNLSSLELGDSALYFCASSVGASNGYTFGSGTRLTVV.

The CDR3 reads CASSLARRETQYF. The DNA for the CDR3 is TGCGCCAGCAGCTTGGCGAGGAGAGAGACCCAGTACTTC. The chain has TRBV5-1 and TRBJ2-5; no firm D call. The V gene's germline CDR1 is SGHRS and CDR2 YFSETQ. The CDR3 extends over 13 amino acids. V dropped 0 bases and J dropped 4 bases, with 7 bases sitting between them.

The gene calls are TRBV7-2 and TRBJ1-2, with 7 bases matching TRBD1. Germline values: CDR1 SGHTA, CDR2 FQGNSA. CDR3 length: 12 amino acids. J lost 3 bases, V lost 8 bases, and 3 bases had no gene match. The CDR3 bases are TGTGCCAGCGCTCAGGGGGACTATGGCTACACCTTC. This translates into CASAQGDYGYTF.